The T cell receptor beta chain under discussion was sequenced for a study of metastatic and nonmetastatic thyroid tumors. For the study at large: Repertoire data that came from the blood and tumor or nodule tissue of malignant and benign thyroid patients were compared. Study-level results: Versus benign nodules, malignant thyroid tumors reportedly had significantly higher TCR beta diversity, in blood and tumor.

This clone showed up many times. Antigen specificity is unknown. Thyroid surgery was performed in patients who had received no treatment beforehand. As originally analysed: What underpinned the distant-metastasis classifier for papillary thyroid cancer was the set of CDR3 differences across clinicopathological groups. From the PCR reads, TCRdb re-called clones with MiXCR. For this entry, the V and J calls and clone size follow TCRdb and not the study's own pipeline. The sample holds 15,000 to 20,000 clones; over 10% are singletons and the top ten take about 30%. This sequence originates from a female donor with papillary thyroid cancer or a benign thyroid nodule (not recorded which). Some clones in this sample may be carry-over from other donors' samples. The specimen was blood.

This CDR3 reads CASSTTVSEAFF. For the CDR3, the DNA is TGTGCCAGTAGTACGACAGTCTCTGAAGCTTTCTTT. V usage is TRBV19 and J usage is TRBJ1-1; D is perhaps TRBD1 (5 bases). Germline CDR1 and CDR2: LNHDA and SQIVND (reference sequence). Deletions cut 4 bases from V and 6 bases from J, with 9 bases between. The CDR3 consists of 12 residues.